Following are 10 T cell receptor beta chains from one sample sequenced in a study of vaccination and CD4 T cells after COVID-19. Treatment indicated: roughly ten-day PBMC culture with coronavirus spike peptide pools or control peptides (ViraFEST assay). The antigens for these receptors are not known. The Oncomine TCR Beta short-read assay was applied to DNA of cultured CD4+ T cells. TCRdb reprocessed the PCR reads via MiXCR and lists one record per CDR3 protein. The profile shows 20,000 or so distinct CDR3 sequences, 48% of them singletons. What was sequenced was CD4+ T cells from blood, cultured in vitro. The receptors originated from a human donor who had recovered from COVID-19.

Only a few counts were recorded for this clonotype. V usage is TRBV28 and J usage is TRBJ2-2, with D perhaps TRBD2 (5 bases). This CDR3 has 13 residues. Trimming left V 1 base short and J 7 bases short, with 7 bases between. In germline, CDR1 is MDHEN, CDR2 SYDVKM. The CDR3 DNA reads as TGTGCCAGCAGTTTATCCGGGGACGGGGAGCTGTTTTTT. Its protein product is CASSLSGDGELFF.

The genes are TRBV20-1 and TRBJ1-2; 9 bases line up with TRBD1. Germline-derived CDR1 and CDR2 are DFQATT and SNEGSKA (reference sequence). V dropped 6 bases and J dropped 2; count of bases not matched to a gene: 1. The CDR3 runs 12 residues. CDR3 loop: CSAGTGNYGYTF. Written as DNA, the CDR3 is TGCAGTGCCGGGACAGGGAACTATGGCTACACCTTC.

This chain connects TRBV30 to TRBJ1-2; D is uncertain. The CDR3 consists of 12 residues. Germline-derived CDR1 and CDR2 are GTSNPN and SVGIG (reference sequence). V was shortened by 1 base and J by 8 bases, with 11 bases between the two germline ends. The CDR3 here is CAWSGGGYGYTF. The CDR3 nucleotides are TGTGCCTGGAGTGGGGGAGGGTACGGCTACACCTTC.

This clonotype occurred a few times. The V call is TRBV7-2, the J call TRBJ1-5; D call uncertain. Per the germline V gene, CDR1 is SGHTA and CDR2 is FQGNSA. Trimming took off 1 base at V and 5 bases at J, with 6 bases between the two ends. CDR3 size: 13 residues. The CDR3 sequence: CASSLDSDQPQHF. In DNA, the CDR3 is TGTGCCAGCAGCTTAGACTCGGATCAGCCCCAGCATTTT.

This clonotype was seen only a few times. The V and J genes are TRBV20-1 and TRBJ2-1; 8 bases align to TRBD2. The V gene's germline CDR1 is DFQATT and CDR2 SNEGSKA (reference sequence). Trimming removed 3 bases from V and 7 bases from J; junction bases left unmatched: 23. CDR3 length: 19 amino acids. CDR3 sequence (DNA): TGCAGTGCTAGGGCTCTGACTAGCGTCCGGGGACCATCTCTTAATGAGCAGTTCTTC. This sequence encodes CSARALTSVRGPSLNEQFF.

The chain links TRBV4-1 to TRBJ1-5; 8 nucleotides align to TRBD1. Per the germline V gene, CDR1 is MGHRA and CDR2 is YSYEKL. The trim removed 3 bases at V and 0 bases at J, leaving 7 bases unmatched. This CDR3 comprises 17 residues. CDR3 nucleotides: TGCGCCAGCAGCCAGGGAAGGACAGGGACTAGCAATCAGCCCCAGCATTTT. Residues: CASSQGRTGTSNQPQHF.

The chain is built from TRBV6-1 and TRBJ1-2; 7 bases fit TRBD1. CDR1 is MNHNS, CDR2 SASEGT, per germline. V shed 5 bases, J shed 8 bases, and the junction held 8 bases outside the gene matches. The CDR3 runs 13 residues. The CDR3 loop reads CASSRDSSLGYTF. CDR3 in DNA: TGTGCCAGCAGTAGGGACAGCTCCTTGGGCTACACCTTC.

This chain connects TRBV18 to TRBJ2-1, with D tentatively TRBD2 (5 bases). The ends were cut back, 3 bases at V and 8 bases at J, with 20 bases in the middle. The CDR3 runs to 16 residues. The germline V gene encodes CDR1 KGHSH and CDR2 LQKENI. DNA for the CDR3: TGTGCCAGCTCACCGATCACGGGAATGGGAAGCTATGAGCAGTTCTTC. Translating it yields CASSPITGMGSYEQFF. The full variable domain, its missing parts supplied by reference TRBV18 and TRBJ2-1, is NAGVMQNPRHLVRRRGQEARLRCSPMKGHSHVYWYRQLPEEGLKFMVYLQKENIIDESGMPKERFSAEFPKEGPSILRIQQVVRGDSAAYFCASSPITGMGSYEQFFGPGTRLTVL.

This CDR3 is CASRDLGDRVSNEQYF. Written as DNA, the CDR3 is TGTGCCAGTAGGGACCTCGGGGACAGGGTGTCCAACGAGCAGTACTTC. The chain employs TRBV19 and TRBJ2-7; TRBD1 matches at 9 bases. Germline CDR1 and CDR2: LNHDA and SQIVND (reference sequence). This CDR3 is built from 16 residues. V shed 6 bases, J shed 5 bases, and the junction held 14 bases outside the gene matches.

The chain links TRBV5-1 to TRBJ2-2; 7 nucleotides match TRBD1. Per germline, CDR1 SGHRS and CDR2 YFSETQ. This CDR3 spans 16 amino acids. With 2 bases clipped from V and 5 bases from J, the junction kept 9 bases outside the gene matches. The CDR3 bases are TGCGCCAGCAGCTTACAGGGGTCCCAGGGGACCGGGGAGCTGTTTTTT. Protein product: CASSLQGSQGTGELFF.